Listed below are T cell receptor beta chains from one sample, sequenced in a study of cytomegalovirus exposure and HLA in healthy donors. TCRdb's table, derived via immunoSEQ multiplex PCR, lists solely in-frame clones and lacks some. The sample gives 200,000 or so clones, around 83% of which show up once; approximately 6.5% is in the top ten. Sequenced material: PBMCs. The source is a woman in her forties or fifties in good health and CMV-seropositive. Each CDR3 is given with its conserved first and last residue. A D gene is named only where the DNA matches it firmly. For some rows the clone size is stated as once, few or many, or as a class when expanded; others skip it.

d_call clone_size j_call v_call cdr3_aa cdr3_nt
TRBD1 . TRBJ1-3 TRBV5-4 CASSLREDRFRNTIYF TGTGCCAGCAGCTTGAGAGAGGACAGGTTTAGAAACACCATATATTTT
TRBD2 . TRBJ2-5 TRBV7-8 CASSLNSRTRQETQYF TGTGCCAGCAGCTTAAATTCCCGGACTAGGCAAGAGACCCAGTACTTC
TRBD1 . TRBJ1-2 TRBV5-6 CASNLGQGAGWLSGYTF TGTGCCAGCAACCTGGGACAGGGCGCCGGGTGGTTGAGTGGCTACACCTTC
. . TRBJ2-1 TRBV11-2 CASSLALGTYNEQFF TGTGCCAGCAGCTTGGCCTTGGGCACCTACAATGAGCAGTTCTTC
TRBD1 . TRBJ2-7 TRBV19 CASSIGGQGANEQYF TGTGCCAGTAGTATCGGGGGACAGGGGGCGAACGAGCAGTACTTC
TRBD1 few TRBJ1-5 TRBV15 CATSRDRTGTQPQHF TGTGCCACCAGCAGAGACCGGACAGGGACCCAGCCCCAGCATTTT
. . TRBJ1-2 TRBV28 CASSFPGRDGYTF TGTGCCAGCAGTTTCCCCGGGAGGGACGGCTACACCTTC
. . TRBJ2-7 TRBV7-6 CASSLDGGTYEQYF TGTGCCAGCAGCTTAGACGGGGGTACCTACGAGCAGTACTTC
. . TRBJ2-7 TRBV5-1 CASSSASPTVQYF TGCGCCAGCAGCTCTGCTAGTCCTACGGTACAGTACTTC
. . TRBJ1-1 TRBV28 CASQGTGTMNTEAFF TGTGCCAGCCAGGGTACAGGGACCATGAACACTGAAGCTTTCTTT
TRBD1 . TRBJ1-4 TRBV18 CASSPGTGREKLFF TGTGCCAGCTCACCGGGGACAGGGCGTGAAAAACTGTTTTTT
TRBD1 . TRBJ2-7 TRBV7-2 CASSRQGLGEQYF TGTGCCAGCAGCAGACAGGGGTTAGGCGAGCAGTACTTC
. . TRBJ2-1 TRBV28 CASSLPSNNEQFF TGTGCCAGCAGTTTGCCTAGCAACAATGAGCAGTTCTTC
TRBD2 few TRBJ2-1 TRBV10-2 CASSEPGLAVYNEQFF TGCGCCAGCAGTGAGCCAGGACTAGCGGTATACAATGAGCAGTTCTTC
TRBD1 . TRBJ2-7 TRBV5-6 CASSLGQGRYEQYF TGTGCCAGCAGCTTGGGACAGGGTAGGTACGAGCAGTACTTC
TRBD1 . TRBJ1-2 TRBV2 CASSSGTGIYGYTF TGTGCCAGCAGTTCCGGGACAGGGATCTATGGCTACACCTTC